Listed here are 15 T cell receptor beta chains from one sample, sequenced in a study of cytomegalovirus exposure and HLA in healthy donors (dated by TCRdb to about 2017). The library was produced with the immunoSEQ multiplex PCR assay. For the multiplex PCR, a mixture combining 60 forward primers for TCR Vbeta segments and 13 reverse primers for TCR Jbeta segments was used. TCRdb carries this immuneACCESS record with in-frame sequences only. Its versions omit some clonotypes, under half of them owing to an unresolved V gene in the studies checked, with the rest unexplained. The sample has approximately 80,000 clones on record, 70% to 75% of them singletons. The ten top clones hold roughly 4.2% of the sample. Sequencing input: PBMCs. These TCRs come from a man between 60 and 70 years old in good health and CMV-seronegative.

The chain has TRBV4-1 and TRBJ2-1, with TRBD2 as a possible D gene (7 bases). The CDR3 extends over 16 amino acids. Germline V CDR1 and CDR2: MGHRA, YSYEKL. With 4 bases removed from V and 0 bases from J, the gap between germline ends came to 13 bases. Here the CDR3 DNA reads TGCGCCAGCAGCCGGGGGGGCTTAAGCTCCTACAATGAGCAGTTCTTC. Its protein is CASSRGGLSSYNEQFF.

Remarks on this clone: A junction boundary mismatches the germline segment, possibly from a read error. The chain joins TRBV6-6 to TRBJ2-1; perhaps TRBD2 as D (5 bases). The CDR3 runs 13 residues. CDR1 and CDR2 from the germline V gene are MNHNY and SVGAGI (reference sequence). The CDR3 protein is CASSEVAYNGQFF. As DNA, the CDR3 is TGTGCCAGCTCGGAGGTGGCATACAATGGGCAGTTCTTC.

V usage is TRBV7-6 and J usage is TRBJ2-7; D gene uncertain. Between the trimmed V and J ends, which lost 6 bases and 2 bases, there was a span of 14 bases. This CDR3 has 14 residues. CDR1 is SGHVS, CDR2 FNYEAQ, per germline. The DNA of the CDR3 is TGTGCCAGCAGTCCACTTGCGGCGACCTACGAGCAGTACTTC. Translation gives CASSPLAATYEQYF.

CDR3 in DNA: TGCGCCAGCAGCCAAGAAGGGGGGAGGGGGGATTCACCCCTCCACTTT. This encodes CASSQEGGRGDSPLHF. V and J are TRBV4-1 and TRBJ1-6; D may be TRBD1 (6 bases). Germline loops: CDR1 MGHRA, CDR2 YSYEKL. Deletions cut 0 bases from V and 8 bases from J, with 14 bases between. This CDR3 contains 16 residues.

The chain employs TRBV5-6 and TRBJ2-7, with 7 positions matching TRBD1. The CDR3 length is 13 residues. CDR1 and CDR2 from the germline V gene are SGHDT and YYEEEE. The V segment lost 3 bases and the J segment 5 bases; nucleotides outside the gene matches: 5. This CDR3 reads CASSSTGLDEQYF. The DNA of the CDR3 is TGTGCCAGCAGCTCGACAGGGTTGGACGAGCAGTACTTC.

This chain joins TRBV30 and TRBJ1-2; D unclear. Trimming took off 4 bases at V and 0 bases at J, with 9 bases between the two ends. The V gene's germline CDR1 is GTSNPN and CDR2 SVGIG (reference sequence). The CDR3 has 13 residues. CDR3 sequence: CAWTPPANYGYTF. The CDR3 DNA is TGTGCCTGGACCCCCCCGGCTAACTATGGCTACACCTTC.

This clone showed up just a few times. The CDR3 here is CASSIRDRDEQFF. DNA for the CDR3: TGTGCCAGCAGCATCCGGGACAGGGATGAGCAGTTCTTC. The chain employs TRBV6-1 and TRBJ2-1; 9 bases align to TRBD1. Per the germline V gene, CDR1 is MNHNS and CDR2 is SASEGT. Trimming took 6 bases from V and 8 from J; bases not matched to a gene: 5. The CDR3 covers 13 residues.

The rearrangement joins TRBV4-1 to TRBJ1-2, with D perhaps TRBD1 (6 bases). The CDR3 consists of 15 residues. Germline V gives CDR1 MGHRA, CDR2 YSYEKL. The ends were cut back, 3 bases at V and 8 bases at J, with 19 bases in the middle. CDR3 residues: CASSHDHGGGGGYTF. The CDR3 nucleotides are TGCGCCAGCAGCCATGATCATGGCGGGGGCGGAGGCTACACCTTC.

This clone has a single count. J is TRBJ2-7 and V is TRBV19; D gene uncertain. This CDR3 is 14 amino acids long. Trimming left V 1 base short and J 2 bases short, with 9 bases between. CDR1 and CDR2 from the germline V gene are LNHDA and SQIVND (reference sequence). The CDR3, as DNA: TGTGCCAGTAGTATAGGAGGCGTCGCCTACGAGCAGTACTTC. This sequence encodes CASSIGGVAYEQYF.

The chain is built from TRBV9 and TRBJ2-7; no clear D gene. CDR1 is SGDLS and CDR2 is YYNGEE in the germline V gene. This CDR3 comprises 15 residues. V gave up 0 bases and J gave up 0 bases, with 10 bases separating them. For the CDR3, the DNA is TGTGCCAGCAGCGTAGGAATGGTTAGCTCCTACGAGCAGTACTTC. Its protein product is CASSVGMVSSYEQYF.

The V gene is TRBV4-2, the J gene TRBJ2-7, with D possibly TRBD1 on 6 matching bases. Germline assignment: CDR1 LGHNA and CDR2 YNFKEQ. This CDR3 region has 16 residues. Trimming stripped 2 bases from V and 3 bases from J, with 17 bases between. The CDR3 loop is CASSQSSQGPLYEQYF. In DNA form, the CDR3 reads TGTGCCAGCAGCCAATCGTCCCAGGGGCCTCTCTACGAGCAGTACTTC.

V usage is TRBV9 and J usage is TRBJ1-2; D uncertain. Trimming shortened V by 3 bases and J by 8 bases, and 5 bases separated the two germline ends. Germline assignment: CDR1 SGDLS and CDR2 YYNGEE. The CDR3 spans 10 residues. The CDR3 DNA is TGTGCCAGCAGCGGCAGGGGCTACACCTTC. Translating it yields CASSGRGYTF.

This clone was detected once. This sequence joins TRBV2 and TRBJ2-2; possible D gene TRBD1, 5 bases. The CDR3 runs to 13 residues. The germline CDR1 and CDR2 sequences are SNHLY and FYNNEI. Trimming left V 5 bases short and J 5 bases short, with 9 bases between. This CDR3 is CASSSRQTGELFF. The CDR3 region has the DNA TGTGCCAGCAGTTCCCGACAGACCGGGGAGCTGTTTTTT.

The chain uses TRBV4-2 and TRBJ1-2; 8 bases fit TRBD1. This CDR3 contains 17 residues. J was trimmed by 4 bases and V by 0 bases; bases with no gene match: 10. CDR1 is LGHNA, CDR2 YNFKEQ, per germline. CDR3 region: CASSQDRQGALGYGYTF. The CDR3 DNA reads as TGTGCCAGCAGCCAAGATCGGCAGGGGGCGCTTGGCTATGGCTACACCTTC.

The gene calls are TRBV6-5 and TRBJ2-7; 8 bases align to TRBD2. The CDR3 covers 15 residues. V gave up 6 bases and J gave up 2 bases; unmatched junction bases: 9. CDR1 is MNHEY, CDR2 SVGAGI, per germline. The CDR3 nucleotides read TGTGCCAGCAGAGACGGGGGGGTCGAAACCTACGAGCAGTACTTC. Protein product: CASRDGGVETYEQYF.